Reported below is one TCR beta chain. Its antigen is currently unknown. Possible read error: a much larger clone is one base away. The conserved closing phenylalanine or tryptophan is absent in this CDR3, likely reflecting a read error. The data were taken from a study of molecular identifiers for immune sequencing clone quantification. Via MiXCR, TCRdb re-called the PCR reads, giving one row per CDR3 protein. The profile covers nearly 650,000 distinct CDR3 sequences, with 25% appearing a single time and about 0.84% taken by the ten largest. The V and J ends lost 3 bases and 3 bases, in that order; junction bases with no gene match: 6. CDR3 size: 15 residues. The germline CDR1 and CDR2 sequences are PRHDT and FYEKMQ (reference sequence). Naive CD8 T cells were FACS-sorted by CD8+CD4-CCR7+CD45RA+ markers. Study-level findings and limits: Clones carrying above 20 RNA copies accounted for over 98% of effector molecules, under 1% in naive cells.

Sequenced sample: naive CD8+ T cells from blood, with Jurkat cell RNA spiked in. As for subset: FACS-sorted CD8+CD4-CCR7+CD45RA+ naive T cells. The chain recombines TRBV13 with TRBJ2-3; TRBD2 agrees at 7 bases. This TCR derives from a human donor in good health. Some libraries in this study had Jurkat cell RNA spiked in. For the CDR3, the DNA is TGTGCCAGCAGCTTTTCTGCGGGAGAGACAGATACGCAGTATTCT. This encodes CASSFSAGETDTQYS.